This TCR beta chain was observed in a study of beta chain features in type 1 diabetes (dated by TCRdb to about 2018). Context from the whole study: Mean age, gender distribution, total cell number and subset yield did not differ between patients and healthy donors. A total of roughly 99 million sorted cells were examined across all samples, and the number of cells per subset was strongly correlated with RNA yield. Whereas all 28 donors provided naive and central memory subsets, regulatory and stem cell-like memory subsets were isolated from just 8 patients and about 8 healthy donors. The study compared the TCRB repertoires of sorted circulating CD4+ T cell subsets in recently diagnosed type 1 diabetes patients with those in matched healthy donors.

All of the isolated RNA was reverse transcribed with the High Capacity cDNA Reverse Transcription Kit, so expressed TCRB transcripts were sequenced. Deep immunoSEQ sequencing was applied to naive, central memory and regulatory T cell samples, giving an average of roughly 3.6 million total reads per sample. Sorted cells were lysed in RLT buffer and RNA was extracted with DNase-treated RNeasy Micro or Mini kits, depending on cell number. Each cell subset was processed on its own to prevent cross-contamination, while patient and healthy donor samples were processed together. The immunoSEQ multiplex PCR was used to amplify TCRB sequences from cDNA, yielding 87-bp fragments that span the CDR3 region. Sequencing of the amplicons was performed on the Illumina HiSeq platform. In the authors' own workflow: PCR bias was corrected computationally using synthetic template baselines, and reads within Hamming distance 2 were collapsed, with unmergeable singletons discarded. Reads were aligned to IMGT to assign V, D and J genes, CDR3 length, and insertions or deletions at six rearrangement sites. Within each subset, clonotype counts were normalized to the number of sorted cells before true diversity and Gini coefficients were calculated with the tcR R package. The overlap coefficient, calculated on TCRB nucleotide sequences, was used to measure repertoire sharing. TCRdb retrieved this table from immuneACCESS and kept in-frame rearrangements only. Not all clones are present; in checked studies, unresolved V genes account for under half, and no reason is known for the remainder. The V and J calls and clone size come from that table; D and trimming were worked out from the DNA. Recorded for this sample are approximately 160,000 clones; about 9.3% of them occurred a single time. The ten largest clones represent under 0.55% of the sample.

Each donor gave one peripheral blood draw, averaging approximately 110 mL, which was collected into heparinised tubes. A BD FACSAria II and a panel including CD45RO, CCR7, CD25, CD127, CD95 and CD27 were used to sort naive, central memory, regulatory and stem cell-like memory CD4+ T cells. Purity was above 95% for every sorted population. PBMCs were isolated immediately by Lymphoprep density gradient centrifugation and stained directly without culture. So that batch effects would be minimized, each experiment stained and sorted samples in pairs, pairing one healthy donor with one patient. As concerns this clone: The target of this receptor is not known. It has no much larger one-base neighbor in the sample; base qualities were not kept.

Results the study describes overall, beyond this receptor: Shorter templates might have been favored by PCR, but patient and control samples were amplified and corrected together, so both groups would have been affected equally by any skew. Fewer insertions and more nucleotide deletions at VDJ recombination sites were observed in patients with type 1 diabetes, implying thymic rearrangement abnormalities. In all four CD4+ subsets, TCRB CDR3 length was moderately but significantly shorter in type 1 diabetes patients. Sequencing cDNA rather than genomic DNA could over-represent highly expressing activated cells, although activation and CD3 levels did not differ between groups. HLA sub-analyses involved small numbers of individuals, so any influence of HLA type on TCRB rearrangement remained unresolved. Naive, central memory and regulatory TCRB repertoires appeared to be more similar among patients than among healthy donors.

The clonotype comes from a man aged 30-40 years with type 1 diabetes. The sequencing sample was made of central memory CD4+ T cells from blood.

The CDR3 region: CASRGQNSGANVLTF. The nucleotides are TGTGCCTCTAGGGGACAAAACTCTGGGGCCAACGTCCTGACTTTC. The chain employs TRBV19 and TRBJ2-6; the best D guess is TRBD1, with 6 bases matching. CDR1 and CDR2 are drawn from the germline V gene (reference sequence): LNHDA, SQIVND. The CDR3 contains 15 residues, cysteine and phenylalanine counted. Only the CDR3 DNA is retained, 45 bases long and in frame from the first base. V loses 11 bases, J loses 0 bases, and the germline ends lie 14 bases apart.